The 28 T cell receptor beta chains below come from one sample, sequenced in a study of CD4 and CD8 cells across lung adenocarcinoma regions. TCRdb re-called the PCR reads through MiXCR, storing one row per CDR3 protein. The sample lists around 7,100 distinct CDR3 sequences; roughly 50% were seen once. Sample: CD4+ T cells from the center of a lung tumor. These receptor sequences come from a female donor with lung adenocarcinoma. The CD4 and CD8 labels of this study may be unreliable.

This clonotype was recorded a few times. One junction end disagrees with the germline gene, perhaps due to a read error. The J gene is TRBJ2-5, the V gene TRBV10-1; D unresolved. The CDR3 is 13 residues long. The germline V gene encodes CDR1 WNHNN and CDR2 SYGVQD (reference sequence). CDR3 bases: TGCGCCACCGGGCGCGGTGACCAAGAGACCCAGTATTTC. It encodes CATGRGDQETQYF.

This clonotype is classed as medium-sized. This may be a read error: a much more frequent sequence differs by one nucleotide. The chain combines TRBV27 with TRBJ2-1; D possibly matches TRBD1 or TRBD2 (7 bases each). Trimming cost V 2 bases and J 10 bases, with 18 bases left between them. This CDR3 has 15 residues. Germline CDR1 and CDR2: MNHEY and SMNVEV (reference sequence). CDR3 in DNA: TGTGCCAGCAGTTTACGTACCAGGGGGGGCTACGAGCAGTTCTTC. This encodes CASSLRTRGGYEQFF.

Within the sample, this clonotype is medium-sized. The chain uses TRBV7-2 and TRBJ2-1, with 7 bases lining up with TRBD2. From germline, CDR1 is SGHTA and CDR2 FQGNSA. CDR3 length equals 13 residues. V lost 2 bases to trimming and J lost 9 bases; unmatched junction nucleotides: 4. The CDR3 nucleotides are TGTGCCAGCAGCTTATTTGGCGGGAGTGAGCAGTTCTTC. This gives the protein CASSLFGGSEQFF.

This clonotype appeared many times. This chain joins TRBV12-3 or TRBV12-4 and TRBJ2-5, with TRBD2 matching over 11 bases. V shed 7 bases, J shed 11 bases, and the junction held 12 bases outside the gene matches. This CDR3 has 14 residues. In DNA form, the CDR3 reads TGTGCCAGCACCACTAGCGGGAGAAAAGAGGAGCAGTACTTC. The encoded protein is CASTTSGRKEEQYF.

This chain joins TRBV7-3 and TRBJ2-1, with 7 bases aligning to TRBD1. The germline gives CDR1 SGHTA, CDR2 FQGTGA. This CDR3 is 15 amino acids long. V gave up 5 bases and J gave up 5 bases; unmatched junction bases: 9. Written as DNA, the CDR3 is TGTGCCAGCAGCCAAGACAGGGCCGCCCACAATGAGCAGTTCTTC. It encodes CASSQDRAAHNEQFF.

The V and J genes are TRBV6-2 or TRBV6-3 and TRBJ2-3; D is unclear. The CDR3 runs 14 residues. Trimming stripped 7 bases from V and 3 bases from J, with 14 bases between. Germline loops: CDR1 MNHEY, CDR2 SVGEGT. The CDR3 sequence is CASNEFQPTDTQYF. The CDR3 DNA reads TGTGCCAGCAACGAATTTCAGCCTACAGATACGCAGTATTTT.

J is TRBJ2-1 and V is TRBV6-1; D gene ambiguous. The J call could be wrong; TRBJ2-7 is a better fit for the DNA end. The CDR3 contains 14 residues. Germline-derived CDR1 and CDR2 are MNHNS and SASEGT. In nucleotides, the CDR3 is TGTGCCAGCATCCTTAGGGCCGGTCCCTACGAGCAGTACTTC. Amino acids: CASILRAGPYEQYF.

The chain employs TRBV4-1 and TRBJ2-4; the D gene could be TRBD1 or TRBD2 (6 bases each). Trimming removed 3 bases from V and 3 bases from J, with 12 bases in between. The CDR3 has 15 amino acids. Germline values: CDR1 MGHRA, CDR2 YSYEKL. This CDR3 reads CASSQEGQRKNIQYF. The CDR3 DNA reads as TGCGCCAGCAGCCAGGAGGGACAACGCAAAAACATTCAGTACTTC.

This clonotype was seen more than once but under ten times. The chain recombines TRBV6-1 with TRBJ2-1; 9 nucleotides line up with TRBD1. With the DNA end fitting TRBJ2-7 better, the J assignment may be wrong. Looked up from germline, CDR1 is MNHNS and CDR2 is SASEGT. The CDR3 has 19 amino acids. The CDR3, as DNA: TGTGCCAGCTTCGCCTCGGGACAGGGAAGGAGATGGGTCGACTACGAGCAGTACTTC. As protein: CASFASGQGRRWVDYEQYF.

The chain is built from TRBV7-2 and TRBJ2-5; a possible D gene is TRBD1 (6 bases). V dropped 1 base and J dropped 7 bases, with 16 bases sitting between them. CDR3 length equals 15 residues. Germline loops: CDR1 SGHTA, CDR2 FQGNSA. The CDR3 sequence is CASSLVQGLGGTQYF. CDR3 coding DNA: TGTGCCAGCAGCTTAGTCCAGGGGTTAGGCGGGACCCAGTACTTC.

This clonotype is labeled large. The chain uses TRBV7-2 and TRBJ2-3, with unresolved D. CDR1 is SGHTA and CDR2 is FQGNSA in the germline V gene. V lost 5 bases and J 2 bases, leaving 11 bases between the germline ends. This CDR3 comprises 14 residues. The chain's CDR3 is CASSPNSFTDTQYF. The CDR3 DNA follows: TGTGCCAGCAGCCCAAACAGCTTCACAGATACGCAGTATTTT.

The chain has TRBV6-5 and TRBJ2-1; D uncertain. Germline lookup yields CDR1 MNHEY and CDR2 SVGAGI. CDR3 length: 13 amino acids. Trimming stripped 0 bases from V and 7 bases from J, with 7 bases between. The CDR3 is CASSYSIWNEQFF. The DNA of the CDR3 is TGTGCCAGCAGTTACTCGATCTGGAATGAGCAGTTCTTC.

Note on this clonotype: One junction end disagrees with the germline gene, perhaps due to a read error. The J gene is TRBJ2-1, the V gene TRBV6-2 or TRBV6-3; TRBD2 might be the D (5 bases). Germline V lookup: CDR1 MNHEY, CDR2 SVGEGT. The CDR3 runs 16 residues. The CDR3: CASSDSGMCVKNEQFF. Written as DNA, the CDR3 is TGTGCCAGCAGTGACTCGGGGATGTGCGTAAAAAATGAGCAGTTCTTC.

The chain joins TRBV6-1 to TRBJ2-1; either TRBD1 or TRBD2 may fit D (7 bases each). Gene TRBJ2-5 matches the end of the DNA better, so the J call may be wrong. The CDR3 loop spans 16 amino acids. Germline CDR1 and CDR2: MNHNS and SASEGT. The CDR3 coding sequence is TGTGCCAGCAGTCGCTCCCTGACAGGGAGGGGAGAGACCCAGTACTTC. Protein sequence: CASSRSLTGRGETQYF.

In the case of this clonotype: Lacking the conserved final phenylalanine or tryptophan, this CDR3 likely reflects a read error. The limits of the CDR3 on the DNA are not certain, so only TCRdb's listed CDR3 is given. The V gene is TRBV15, the J gene TRBJ2-3; whether TRBD2, the table's D call, matches the DNA was not checked. The CDR3 has 20 residues if both end residues are counted. CDR1 and CDR2 from the germline V gene are LNHNV and YYDKDF (reference sequence). The CDR3 protein is CATTSGLIFVFLVEMGFHHV.

This clonotype rates as medium-sized (0.01 to 0.1%). Here the CDR3 reads CASSWDRAKNIQYF. The CDR3 region has the DNA TGTGCCAGCAGCTGGGACAGAGCCAAAAACATTCAGTACTTC. This chain connects TRBV6-1 to TRBJ2-4; the match to TRBD1 covers 7 bases. V dropped 6 bases and J dropped 0; count of bases not matched to a gene: 2. Looked up from germline, CDR1 is MNHNS and CDR2 is SASEGT. This CDR3 has 14 amino acids.

The genes are TRBV6-1 and TRBJ2-5; weak D call: TRBD1 (6 bases). Trimming removed 5 bases at V and 5 bases at J, with 12 bases between. This CDR3 comprises 13 residues. From germline, CDR1 is MNHNS and CDR2 SASEGT. The CDR3 DNA is TGTGCCAGCAGTCCAGGGGTAGCGGAGACCCAGTACTTC. Translating gives CASSPGVAETQYF.

The chain links TRBV6-1 to TRBJ2-1; tentative D call: TRBD2 (6 bases). The last part of the DNA fits TRBJ2-5 better; the J call may be wrong. Looked up from germline, CDR1 is MNHNS and CDR2 is SASEGT. CDR3 length equals 17 residues. The CDR3 reads CASSEALGSWREETQYF. The CDR3 DNA sequence: TGTGCCAGCAGTGAAGCGCTCGGGTCATGGAGGGAAGAGACCCAGTACTTC.

This clonotype was counted between two and nine times. The junction differs from germline at one of its ends, possibly a read error. This rearrangement joins TRBV6-1 to TRBJ2-4; 13 nucleotides match TRBD2. CDR1 MNHNS and CDR2 SASEGT come from the germline V gene. CDR3 length: 15 amino acids. The CDR3 is CASTGLAGEWETQYF. Here the CDR3 DNA reads TGTGCCAGCACAGGACTAGCGGGAGAATGGGAGACCCAGTACTTT.

The chain employs TRBV11-2 and TRBJ2-1; D could derive from TRBD1 or TRBD2 (5 bases each). The CDR3 runs to 16 residues. Germline V gene lookup returns CDR1 SGHAT and CDR2 FQNNGV. V was pared by 1 base and J by 5 bases, with 15 bases between. In DNA, the CDR3 is TGTGCCAGCAGCTTAGGGTACGGGCAGGGAGACAATGAGCAGTTCTTC. Translation gives CASSLGYGQGDNEQFF.

In its sample, this clonotype ranks as medium-sized. This sequence joins TRBV27 and TRBJ2-4, with D uncertain. This CDR3 spans 16 amino acids. The germline CDR1 and CDR2 sequences are MNHEY and SMNVEV (reference sequence). Trimming pared 4 bases from V and 7 bases from J, leaving 20 bases between. The CDR3 DNA sequence: TGTGCCAGCAGTTCACAATTATTAGCCGGGCGGAACATTCAGTACTTC. Protein: CASSSQLLAGRNIQYF.

The CDR3 coding sequence is TGTGCCAGCAGGAGACAGACTGCGAACACCGGTAAGCAGTATTTT. It is translated as CASRRQTANTGKQYF. The chain joins TRBV6-1 to TRBJ2-3; D perhaps matches TRBD1 (5 bases). Germline V gene data show CDR1 as MNHNS and CDR2 as SASEGT. The CDR3 is 15 residues long. Trimming removed 6 bases at V and 11 bases at J, with 24 bases between.

Concerning this clonotype itself: The junction and the germline gene differ at one end; a read error may be behind it. V and J are TRBV7-7 and TRBJ2-3; unclear D gene. CDR3 length: 13 amino acids. Germline CDR1 is SSHAT and CDR2 is FNYEAQ (reference sequence). This chain's CDR3 is CASSLGLSDTQYF. The CDR3 DNA reads as TGTGCTAGCAGCTTAGGTCTGTCAGATACGCAGTATTTT.

This clonotype has a handful of counts. One end of the junction fails to match germline, which may point to a read error. J is TRBJ2-7 and V is TRBV10-3; D might be TRBD1 or TRBD2, each matching 7 bases. This CDR3 has 14 amino acids. CDR1 is ENHRY and CDR2 is SYGVKD in the germline V gene. CDR3 protein: CASSESGGAYEQYF. The CDR3 nucleotides read TGTGCCAGCAGTGAGTCAGGGGGGGCCTACGAGCAGTACTTC.

The chain uses TRBV19 and TRBJ2-4; D is possibly TRBD2 (5 bases). V shed 9 bases and J shed 9 bases, with 18 bases lying between them. Per germline, CDR1 LNHDA and CDR2 SQIVND (reference sequence). This CDR3 spans 13 amino acids. In nucleotides, the CDR3 is TGTGCCAGCGGGGTTGGAGTTTGGGCCATTCAGTACTTC. Encoded protein: CASGVGVWAIQYF.

This clonotype is medium-sized (0.01 to 0.1%) in the sample. The rearrangement links TRBV6-1 to TRBJ2-3, with D perhaps matching TRBD2 (5 bases). Germline CDR1 and CDR2: MNHNS and SASEGT. CDR3 length: 15 amino acids. V lost 6 bases to trimming and J lost 3 bases, with 16 bases between them. CDR3 coding DNA: TGTGCCAGCAGCGTCCCCGCGGGTCGGACAGATACGCAGTATTTT. Translated: CASSVPAGRTDTQYF.

This clonotype was counted a few times. The chain employs TRBV6-1 and TRBJ2-1; no firm D call. CDR1 MNHNS and CDR2 SASEGT come from the germline V gene. V gave up 7 bases and J gave up 0 bases, with 10 bases separating them. The CDR3 totals 14 residues. CDR3 loop: CASKRRFSYNEQFF. For the CDR3, the DNA is TGTGCCAGCAAAAGGCGGTTCTCCTACAATGAGCAGTTCTTC.

This clonotype was seen only a few times. The V gene is TRBV6-1, the J gene TRBJ2-3; 10 nucleotides line up with TRBD1. The V gene end was trimmed by 0 bases and the J gene end by 6 bases; junction bases not matched to a gene: 6. CDR3 length: 16 amino acids. Germline CDR1 is MNHNS and CDR2 is SASEGT. The CDR3 DNA is TGTGCCAGCAGTGAAGCCGGGACAGGGGTTGGGGATACGCAGTATTTT. Its protein is CASSEAGTGVGDTQYF.